This TCR beta chain was sequenced for a study of molecular identifiers for immune sequencing clone quantification. At least ten counts were recorded for this clonotype. The germline V and J ends were trimmed by 3 bases and 2 bases, with 9 bases remaining between them. Germline V gene sequence: CDR1 MDHEN, CDR2 SYDVKM. The CDR3 covers 14 residues. For bulk TCR libraries, previously described methods and listed TCR primers were used. TCRdb redid the calling of the PCR reads with MiXCR, one entry per CDR3 protein. The sample gives around 65,000 distinct CDR3 sequences, over 15% of which show up once; 1.4% to 1.5% is in the top ten.

Sequenced sample: naive CD8+ T cells from blood, with Jurkat cell RNA spiked in. Subset defined: FACS-sorted CD8+CD4-CCR7+CD45RA+ naive T cells. The receptor was isolated from a human donor in good health. Some libraries in this study had Jurkat cell RNA spiked in. The chain recombines TRBV28 with TRBJ2-3; D is perhaps TRBD1 or TRBD2 (5 bases each). CDR3 bases: TGTGCCAGCAGTTTGGACGGGACCACAGATACGCAGTATTTT. Translating it yields CASSLDGTTDTQYF.